This T cell receptor (beta chain) was documented in a study of tumor-infiltrating lymphocytes in primary liver carcinoma. Study-level background: Among the tumors, stages were T1-T3 N0M0 and sizes about 4.2 to 10 cm.

Taking about 17-31 mg of unsorted bulk tissue, the authors co-extracted RNA and DNA. Patients carried chronic HBV infection without prior treatment. The study sampled five separate regions from each tumor. Study-wide results and caveats: Relative to tumor region pairs, the tumor-adjacent and tumor-blood pairs showed overlap that was lower.

A constant-region primer primed TCR beta cDNA synthesis from about 550 ng of total RNA. It was through three nested multiplex PCR rounds of slightly modified ARM-PCR that TCR beta libraries arose. TCRdb reprocessed the multiplex PCR reads via MiXCR and lists one record per CDR3 protein. This sample yields roughly 32,000 distinct CDR3 sequences, of which about 79% are seen a single time; 36% belongs to the top ten. A single count supports this clonotype. Antigen unknown. At one end the junction does not follow the germline gene, possibly because of a read error. The sequencing input was liver tumor tissue from sampling region 5. This sample's subset: tumor region T5, tumor centre. The TCR sequence derives from a middle-aged man with primary liver carcinoma and hepatitis B virus infection.

The CDR3: CASSPEGRLSQYGYIF. CDR3 coding DNA: TGTGCCAGCAGCCCCGAGGGCAGACTGTCCCAATATGGCTACATCTTC. V is TRBV7-9 and J is TRBJ1-2; D gene uncertain. Germline CDR1 and CDR2: SEHNR and FQNEAQ (reference sequence). The CDR3 is 16 amino acids.